The entry below gives a single T cell receptor beta chain sequence along with its context. This sample was included in a study of OX40 agonist ivuxolimab in advanced cancers. Study details: People in dose escalation had one of these cancers: hepatocellular carcinoma, melanoma, renal cell or head and neck cancer. Those enrolled were roughly 80% male, with a mean age of about 66 years and ages from about 20 to 90. Of the participants, around 39% had some prior anti-PD-1, anti-PD-L1 or anti-CTLA-4 therapy, which was allowed.

Trimming cost V 3 bases and J 9 bases, with 15 bases left between them. CDR3 length: 15 residues. The germline V gene has CDR1 SEHNR and CDR2 FQNEAQ (reference sequence). Data came from immunoSEQ multiplex PCR; TCRdb stores just in-frame clones and leaves some out. The table has about 16,000 clones, roughly four fifths seen once. V and J are TRBV7-9 and TRBJ1-6; possibly TRBD1 for D (6 bases). The input for sequencing was CD4+ or CD8+ T cells sorted from blood, taken in a trial of the OX40 agonist ivuxolimab. The sequence was obtained from an adult with an advanced solid tumor such as melanoma, head and neck, liver or kidney cancer. Here the CDR3 DNA reads TGTGCCAGCAGCTTCCGGGACAAGCACAGTTCACCCCTCCACTTT. Its protein product is CASSFRDKHSSPLHF.